The T cell receptor (beta chain) described here comes from a study of cytomegalovirus exposure and HLA in healthy donors. The CDR3 has 15 amino acids. With 4 bases clipped from V and 4 bases from J, the junction kept 7 bases outside the gene matches. In germline, CDR1 is KGHSH, CDR2 LQKENI. Researchers ran the PCR with 60 Vbeta and 13 Jbeta primers. Clones were sequenced by immunoSEQ multiplex PCR, and TCRdb holds only the in-frame ones, with some missing. This table holds about 160,000 clones. This clonotype was obtained from a woman aged 55 to 70 in good health and CMV-seronegative. Sequences were obtained from PBMCs. The chain has TRBV18 and TRBJ1-2; 9 bases fit TRBD1. The CDR3 DNA sequence: TGTGCCAGCTCACAAAGGACAGGGGACACCTATGGCTACACCTTC. Protein: CASSQRTGDTYGYTF.